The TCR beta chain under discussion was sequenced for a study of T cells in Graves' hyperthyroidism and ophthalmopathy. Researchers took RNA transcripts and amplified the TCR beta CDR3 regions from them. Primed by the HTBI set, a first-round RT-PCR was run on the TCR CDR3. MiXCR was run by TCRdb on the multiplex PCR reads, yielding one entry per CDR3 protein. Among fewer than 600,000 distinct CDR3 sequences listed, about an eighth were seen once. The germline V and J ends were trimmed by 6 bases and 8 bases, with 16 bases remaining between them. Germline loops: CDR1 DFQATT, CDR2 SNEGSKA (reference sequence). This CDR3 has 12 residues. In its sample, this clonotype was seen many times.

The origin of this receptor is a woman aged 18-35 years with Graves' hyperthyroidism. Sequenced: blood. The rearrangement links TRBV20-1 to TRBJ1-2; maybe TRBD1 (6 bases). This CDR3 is CSALLQGGGYTF. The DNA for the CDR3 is TGCAGTGCCTTATTACAGGGCGGGGGCTACACCTTC.